This TCR beta chain was recorded in a study of cytomegalovirus exposure and HLA in healthy donors. For the study at large: Prior work identified more than 90 million unique TCR beta sequences in approximately 200 million T cells. Study-level results: A prior analysis recorded that most TCR beta V segments were productive about 87% or about 30% of the time.

A single count supports this clone. Its specificity is not known. In the PCR, 60 Vbeta and 13 Jbeta primers were used. Sequencing was performed with immunoSEQ multiplex PCR; in TCRdb, only in-frame clones are kept and a portion is missing. The sample yields over 55,000 clones, 70% to 90% seen once. The junction had 11 bases not matched to a gene; V was cut back by 1 base and J by 8 bases. This CDR3 spans 15 amino acids. CDR1 and CDR2 from the germline V gene are SQVTM and ANQGSEA. Sequenced sample: PBMCs. The chain employs TRBV29-1 and TRBJ1-2; 9 nucleotides agree with TRBD1. This sequence originates from a male donor in good health and CMV-seronegative. CDR3 residues: CSVEVGQGIIVGYTF. CDR3 DNA sequence: TGCAGCGTTGAAGTTGGACAGGGGATAATCGTAGGCTACACCTTC.